The rows below give T cell receptor beta chains drawn from one sample of a study of T cell responses to AZD1222 COVID-19 vaccine. TCRdb keeps only in-frame clones here, not all; method: immunoSEQ multiplex PCR. Of some 200,000 clones in the sample, roughly 94% are singletons; the top ten hold around 1.7%. This specimen consisted of peripheral blood, obtained 28 days after the second dose of the MenACWY control vaccine. The receptors here all came from an adult who received the MenACWY meningococcal vaccine as a control. The conserved cysteine and the conserved F or W are not part of the CDR3 here. Size is stated for part of the rows, as once, few or many counts, or as a class when the clone is expanded.

v_gene: TRBV15; j_gene: TRBJ2-7; abundance: -; CDR3aa: ATSRARTGADYEQY
v_gene: TRBV6-1; j_gene: TRBJ2-2; abundance: -; CDR3aa: ASSEITGELF
v_gene: TRBV6-5; j_gene: TRBJ1-1; abundance: few; CDR3aa: ASSPTVNTEAF
v_gene: TRBV9; j_gene: TRBJ1-5; abundance: -; CDR3aa: ASSVAESNQPQH
v_gene: TRBV6-5; j_gene: TRBJ2-1; abundance: -; CDR3aa: ASRGRAYNEQF
v_gene: TRBV6-5; j_gene: TRBJ1-4; abundance: -; CDR3aa: ASSSTGRGTNEKLF
v_gene: TRBV19; j_gene: TRBJ2-2; abundance: -; CDR3aa: ASNSLRQPNTGELF
v_gene: TRBV28; j_gene: TRBJ1-3; abundance: once; CDR3aa: ASSFQGAGNTIY
v_gene: TRBV9; j_gene: TRBJ2-7; abundance: -; CDR3aa: ASSVAQREEQY
v_gene: TRBV7-9; j_gene: TRBJ1-1; abundance: -; CDR3aa: ASSSEGTEAF
v_gene: TRBV3-1/TRBV3-2; j_gene: TRBJ2-7; abundance: -; CDR3aa: ASSIRDRVAYEQY
v_gene: TRBV27; j_gene: TRBJ2-1; abundance: once; CDR3aa: ASSATGADNEQF
v_gene: TRBV7-8; j_gene: TRBJ1-1; abundance: once; CDR3aa: ASSRAGGDEAF
v_gene: TRBV27; j_gene: TRBJ2-1; abundance: -; CDR3aa: ASRTGTGGANEQF
v_gene: TRBV3-1/TRBV3-2; j_gene: TRBJ2-3; abundance: -; CDR3aa: ASSPQPTDTQY
v_gene: TRBV6-4; j_gene: TRBJ1-5; abundance: -; CDR3aa: ASSDSRIWDGRNQPQH
v_gene: TRBV30; j_gene: TRBJ2-5; abundance: -; CDR3aa: AWSWTGEETQY
v_gene: TRBV2; j_gene: TRBJ1-2; abundance: -; CDR3aa: ASSQRTGSYGYT
v_gene: TRBV19; j_gene: TRBJ2-1; abundance: -; CDR3aa: ASRSEGLAGSEQF
v_gene: TRBV30; j_gene: TRBJ1-1; abundance: -; CDR3aa: AWSRAMNTEAF
v_gene: TRBV19; j_gene: TRBJ2-7; abundance: -; CDR3aa: ASSRSGTSGRIAYEQY
v_gene: TRBV4-3; j_gene: TRBJ1-2; abundance: -; CDR3aa: ASSQGGQDYGYT
v_gene: TRBV6-2/TRBV6-3; j_gene: TRBJ1-4; abundance: -; CDR3aa: ASSRVGEAEKLF
v_gene: TRBV4-1; j_gene: TRBJ1-4; abundance: few; CDR3aa: ASSQPYEKLF
v_gene: TRBV9; j_gene: TRBJ2-3; abundance: -; CDR3aa: ASSGGTGRTDTQY